This T cell receptor beta chain was captured in a study of T cell repertoires in cytomegalovirus infection. Study summary: Indications came from public TCR beta signatures; they pointed to CMV infection and to a matching HLA type.

The ends were cut back, 8 bases at V and 0 bases at J, with 16 bases in the middle. The CDR3 contains 15 residues. Germline V gene sequence: CDR1 MDHEN, CDR2 SYDVKM. This clonotype occurred many times. Antigen specificity is unknown. TCRdb independently ran MiXCR on the reads; one entry per CDR3 protein. The sample has hundreds of thousands of distinct CDR3 sequences; about a tenth are singletons. Overall study results and limits: Cumulative frequency (of public TCR beta family members) identified carriers of CMV plus the relevant HLA.

The chain joins TRBV28 to TRBJ1-2; a possible D gene is TRBD1 (6 bases). Sequencing was carried out using PBMCs. The sequence was collected from a human donor in good health (CMV status not recorded). Some clones in this sample may be carry-over from other donors' samples. In DNA, the CDR3 is TGTGCCAGCCGGACCCCCGGGGGCCCTAACTATGGCTACACCTTC. It translates to CASRTPGGPNYGYTF.